The clone carrying this T cell receptor (beta chain) was seen a single time. The CDR3 consists of 14 residues. V was shortened by 4 bases and J by 0 bases, with 9 bases between the two germline ends. The germline V gene has CDR1 SGDLS and CDR2 YYNGEE. In the original workflow: Estimation of nucleated cell counts was performed using reference gene primer amplification. Clones were read by immunoSEQ multiplex PCR, and TCRdb kept only the in-frame ones, dropping some. V, J and clone size are those of that table, while D and trimming were read from the DNA. The sample lists around 160,000 clones, approximately 83% occurring once. The data derive from a study of blood T cell repertoires in COVID-19. About the study: Sites in the United States, Italy and Spain provided acute and convalescent COVID-19 samples.

Seattle's enrolled individuals joined amid active infection and were then monitored longitudinally. The sample was peripheral blood. The source is a woman aged 55 to 70 with COVID-19, enrolled during active disease. The rearrangement links TRBV9 to TRBJ2-3; no clear D. The CDR3 region is CASSFYGSTDTQYF. CDR3 nucleotide sequence: TGTGCCAGCAGCTTTTATGGCAGCACAGATACGCAGTATTTT.